These 28 T cell receptor beta chains were sequenced from one sample in a study of naive and memory T cell subsets. Ligated cDNA underwent four rounds of PCR with nested alpha and beta constant region primers and SP2. TCRdb ran MiXCR on the 5' RACE reads and lists one entry per CDR3 protein. There are about 56,000 distinct CDR3 sequences in the sample; 7.6% occur only once, and approximately 9.4% lies in the top ten. A UMI-containing oligonucleotide was joined by 3' ligation to the TCR cDNA template. All receptors derive from a female donor in good health.

This clonotype appeared a single time. Since a much larger clone is just one base distant, this may be a read error. The CDR3 is CASSEHGPFSNERFF. The CDR3 DNA follows: TGTGCCAGCAGTGAACACGGTCCATTTTCGAATGAGCGGTTCTTC. The rearrangement uses TRBV6-1 and TRBJ2-1; D is unclear. Germline-derived CDR1 and CDR2 are MNHNS and SASEGT. This CDR3 has 15 residues.

This clonotype was recorded many times. V gene TRBV12-2 combines with J gene TRBJ2-1; the table's TRBD2 call for D was not verified on the DNA. TRBV12-2 is flagged as a pseudogene. The CDR3 length is 19 residues. The DNA of the CDR3 is TGTGCAAGTCGCTTAGCGGATACTAGGTCGGGACTAGCGGGGAGTGAGCAGTTCTTC. It specifies CASRLADTRSGLAGSEQFF.

J is TRBJ2-1 and V is TRBV14, with 7 bases lining up with TRBD2. Germline V gene sequence: CDR1 SGHDN, CDR2 FVKESK. The CDR3 totals 13 residues. Trimming at V came to 2 bases and at J to 14 bases, leaving 9 bases not matched to a gene. As DNA, the CDR3 is TGTGCCAGCAGCCAATCCAGCGGGGTCCCGGAGTTCTTC. Its translation: CASSQSSGVPEFF.

This clonotype showed up just a few times. The chain joins TRBV20-1 to TRBJ2-3, with 11 bases identical to TRBD2. CDR3 length: 16 residues. Trimming at V came to 0 bases and at J to 4 bases, leaving 6 bases not matched to a gene. Per the germline V gene, CDR1 is DFQATT and CDR2 is SNEGSKA (reference sequence). CDR3 loop: CSARDLSGGASDTQYF. As DNA, the CDR3 is TGCAGTGCTAGAGATCTTAGCGGGGGGGCCTCAGATACGCAGTATTTT.

This clonotype was recorded many times. The rearrangement uses TRBV10-3 and TRBJ1-2; D call uncertain. The CDR3 consists of 13 residues. From germline, CDR1 is ENHRY and CDR2 SYGVKD. V lost 0 bases to trimming and J lost 3 bases, with 5 bases between them. In nucleotides, the CDR3 is TGTGCCATCAGTGAGTCTGAGGACTATGGCTACACCTTC. Residues: CAISESEDYGYTF.

This clonotype was seen ten or more times. This chain uses TRBV16 with TRBJ1-2; D is unresolved. V was pared by 1 base and J by 7 bases, with 16 bases between. Germline V gives CDR1 KGHSY, CDR2 FQNENV. This CDR3 comprises 15 residues. CDR3 in DNA: TGTGCCAGCAGCCAATTGGGTCCAGGATGGGGTGGCTACACCTTC. Translation: CASSQLGPGWGGYTF.

The V call is TRBV6-2 or TRBV6-3, the J call TRBJ2-3; 7 bases are a match to TRBD2. The germline V gene encodes CDR1 MNHEY and CDR2 SVGEGT. The CDR3 has 15 residues. The trim removed 7 bases at V and 3 bases at J, leaving 10 bases unmatched. CDR3 region: CASNALERGTDTQYF. CDR3 sequence (DNA): TGTGCCAGCAACGCTCTTGAGCGGGGTACAGATACGCAGTATTTT.

In this sample, this clonotype turned up a few times. This chain connects TRBV9 to TRBJ2-3, with D perhaps matching TRBD1 or TRBD2 (5 bases each). Trimming took off 4 bases at V and 0 bases at J, with 12 bases between the two ends. CDR1 is SGDLS, CDR2 YYNGEE, per germline. This CDR3 is built from 15 residues. CDR3 protein: CASSPRGPSTDTQYF. The CDR3 DNA reads as TGTGCCAGCAGCCCCCGGGGACCTAGCACAGATACGCAGTATTTT.

This clonotype showed up many times. V gene TRBV11-2 combines with J gene TRBJ2-6; D is ambiguous. The CDR3 spans 16 residues. V dropped 2 bases and J dropped 2 bases, with 10 bases sitting between them. CDR1 and CDR2 from the germline V gene are SGHAT and FQNNGV. Here the CDR3 reads CASSLHARTGANVLTF. CDR3 nucleotide sequence: TGTGCCAGCAGCTTACACGCGCGGACTGGGGCCAACGTCCTGACTTTC.

The V gene is TRBV4-3, the J gene TRBJ2-1; D may be TRBD1 (5 bases). The CDR3 has 16 amino acids. From germline, CDR1 is LGHNA and CDR2 YSLEER. V lost 1 base and J lost 2, with 12 bases in between. The CDR3 reads CASSQGDRTPYNEQFF. In nucleotides, the CDR3 is TGCGCCAGCAGCCAAGGTGATAGGACACCCTACAATGAGCAGTTCTTC.

This clonotype was recorded many times. This rearrangement joins TRBV12-3 or TRBV12-4 to TRBJ1-2; D may be TRBD1 (5 bases). The CDR3 is 13 amino acids. Trimming stripped 6 bases from V and 3 bases from J, with 11 bases between. The CDR3 DNA is TGTGCCAGCAGCCGCCGGGGCTACTATGGCTACACCTTC. Residues: CASSRRGYYGYTF.

This clonotype was counted ten times or more. This chain links TRBV5-8 with TRBJ2-1; TRBD1 matches 8 bases. Germline V CDR1 and CDR2: SGHTS, YDEGEE. V lost 1 base to trimming and J lost 1 base; unmatched junction nucleotides: 1. This CDR3 is 15 amino acids long. The CDR3 DNA is TGTGCCAGCAGCTTGCGGACAGGGTCCTACAATGAGCAGTTCTTC. Protein sequence: CASSLRTGSYNEQFF. Combining the CDR3 with reference TRBV5-8 and TRBJ2-1 gives the whole variable domain EAGVTQSPTHLIKTRGQQATLRCSPISGHTSVYWYQQALGLGLQFLLWYDEGEERNRGNFPPRFSGRQFPNYSSELNVNALELEDSALYLCASSLRTGSYNEQFFGPGTRLTVL.

This clonotype was detected a few times. The V and J genes are TRBV20-1 and TRBJ2-3; tentatively, D is TRBD2 (5 bases). This CDR3 has 10 residues. CDR1 and CDR2 (germline): DFQATT, SNEGSKA (reference sequence). V was shortened by 3 bases and J by 10 bases, with 8 bases between the two germline ends. The CDR3 here is CSARVGAQYF. Here the CDR3 DNA reads TGCAGTGCTAGGGTGGGAGCGCAGTATTTT.

This clonotype was counted ten times or more. The V gene is TRBV7-9, the J gene TRBJ1-2; TRBD1 might be the D (6 bases). The CDR3 spans 15 residues. From germline, CDR1 is SEHNR and CDR2 FQNEAQ (reference sequence). V lost 1 base and J 0 bases, leaving 9 bases between the germline ends. CDR3 amino acids: CASSLGTATNYGYTF. DNA of the CDR3: TGTGCCAGCAGCTTAGGGACAGCGACTAACTATGGCTACACCTTC.

This clonotype was counted ten times or more. V and J are TRBV11-2 and TRBJ2-5; 9 positions agree with TRBD2. Germline V gives CDR1 SGHAT, CDR2 FQNNGV. CDR3 size: 16 residues. V trimming: 0 bases; J trimming: 5 bases; junction bases outside the gene matches: 7. The CDR3 bases are TGTGCCAGCAGCTTAGAAGGCGGGGGGGCCGATGAGACCCAGTACTTC. Its translation is CASSLEGGGADETQYF.

This clonotype was found a few times. CDR3: CASRPGSHGTQYF. For the CDR3, the DNA is TGTGCCAGCAGACCCGGTAGCCATGGGACCCAGTACTTC. The V and J genes are TRBV6-5 and TRBJ2-5; unclear D gene. The CDR3 is made up of 13 amino acids. CDR1 is MNHEY, CDR2 SVGAGI, per germline. V lost 6 bases and J lost 7, with 15 bases in between.

This clonotype occurred many times. The V call is TRBV7-9, the J call TRBJ1-5, with D perhaps matching TRBD1 (6 bases). The germline gives CDR1 SEHNR, CDR2 FQNEAQ (reference sequence). V was cut by 8 bases and J by 1 base, with 12 bases left in between. CDR3 length: 14 amino acids. The DNA for the CDR3 is TGTGCCAGCCAGGGGCGAGGGAGCAATCAGCCCCAGCATTTT. This sequence encodes CASQGRGSNQPQHF.

This clonotype was seen a handful of times. The J gene is TRBJ2-2, the V gene TRBV14; D uncertain. The CDR3 has 14 amino acids. V was shortened by 1 base and J by 5 bases, with 8 bases between the two germline ends. Germline V CDR1 and CDR2: SGHDN, FVKESK. The CDR3 protein is CASSQVFLTGELFF. The CDR3 nucleotides read TGTGCCAGCAGCCAAGTTTTCCTGACCGGGGAGCTGTTTTTT.

The gene calls are TRBV30 and TRBJ1-6; no definite D call. Trimming cost V 7 bases and J 6 bases, with 16 bases left between them. The CDR3 covers 14 residues. Germline V CDR1 and CDR2: GTSNPN, SVGIG (reference sequence). The CDR3 DNA is TGTGCCTCTCCTACCGGACGGATTAATTCACCCCTCCACTTT. Its translation is CASPTGRINSPLHF.

The chain combines TRBV5-1 with TRBJ2-1; D is unresolved. This CDR3 has 11 amino acids. With 4 bases removed from V and 5 bases from J, the gap between germline ends came to 4 bases. The germline gives CDR1 SGHRS, CDR2 YFSETQ. CDR3 nucleotide sequence: TGCGCCAGCAGCCAGAACAATGAGCAGTTCTTC. It translates to CASSQNNEQFF.

DNA of the CDR3: TGCAGCGTCAGAATCGGTGTGGGGGATAATTCACCCCTCCACTTT. The encoded protein is CSVRIGVGDNSPLHF. V gene TRBV29-1 combines with J gene TRBJ1-6; tentatively, D is TRBD1 (5 bases). CDR1 and CDR2 (germline): SQVTM, ANQGSEA. The CDR3 covers 15 residues. Deletions cut 6 bases from V and 5 bases from J, with 17 bases between.

This clonotype occurred many times. The CDR3 DNA follows: TGTGCCAGCAGCCTCGGGCAGCTCAATCAGCCCCAGCATTTT. Protein sequence: CASSLGQLNQPQHF. V and J are TRBV11-2 and TRBJ1-5; D gene ambiguous. The CDR3 is 14 amino acids. Germline CDR1 is SGHAT and CDR2 is FQNNGV. V lost 5 bases to trimming and J lost 3 bases, with 11 bases between them.

This clonotype appeared many times. The J gene is TRBJ2-7, the V gene TRBV7-8; D may match TRBD1 or TRBD2 (5 bases each). Germline CDR1 SGHVS, CDR2 FQNEAQ. V lost 5 bases, J lost 0 bases, and 11 bases lay in between. The CDR3 has 14 amino acids. CDR3 amino acids: CASSPRDGSYEQYF. The CDR3 DNA sequence: TGTGCCAGCAGCCCCCGGGACGGCTCCTACGAGCAGTACTTC.

The sample holds a few counts of this clonotype. The chain employs TRBV7-2 and TRBJ1-1; D is perhaps TRBD1 (5 bases). Trimming took 3 bases from V and 4 from J, leaving 9 bases between them. CDR3 size: 13 residues. Germline assignment: CDR1 SGHTA and CDR2 FQGNSA. The DNA of the CDR3 is TGTGCCAGCAGCTTGGGGGTAGGCACTGAAGCTTTCTTT. Translating it yields CASSLGVGTEAFF.

This clonotype appeared once. This rearrangement joins TRBV19 to TRBJ2-2, with no clear D. The CDR3 covers 14 residues. Trimming took off 2 bases at V and 1 base at J, with 5 bases between the two ends. Germline CDR1 LNHDA, CDR2 SQIVND (reference sequence). The CDR3 region is CASSISRNTGELFF. The DNA of the CDR3 is TGTGCCAGTAGTATATCCAGGAACACCGGGGAGCTGTTTTTT.

This clonotype was observed many times. In DNA, the CDR3 is TGTGCCACTGGACCCGACAGACGCACTGAAGCTTTCTTT. Protein product: CATGPDRRTEAFF. The gene calls are TRBV19 and TRBJ1-1; D is possibly TRBD1 (5 bases). Germline-derived CDR1 and CDR2 are LNHDA and SQIVND (reference sequence). The length of the CDR3 is 13 residues. The V end lost 10 bases, the J end lost 4 bases, and 16 bases lay between the germline ends. The variable domain in full, completed from reference TRBV19 and TRBJ1-1, reads DGGITQSPKYLFRKEGQNVTLSCEQNLNHDAMYWYRQDPGQGLRLIYYSQIVNDFQKGDIAEGYSVSREKKESFPLTVTSAQKNPTAFYLCATGPDRRTEAFFGQGTRLTVV.

The chain is built from TRBV4-2 and TRBJ2-3; 9 positions agree with TRBD2. Losses at the gene ends were 1 base for V and 1 base for J; bases not matched to a gene: 3. CDR3 length: 16 residues. Germline V gene sequence: CDR1 LGHNA, CDR2 YNFKEQ. CDR3 sequence: CASSQGSSGGTDTQYF. CDR3 in DNA: TGTGCCAGCAGCCAAGGATCTAGCGGGGGCACAGATACGCAGTATTTT.

There are many counts of this clonotype. This sequence joins TRBV14 and TRBJ1-1; tentatively, D is TRBD1 (5 bases). V was clipped by 5 bases and J by 0 bases, with 10 bases between them. The germline V gene encodes CDR1 SGHDN and CDR2 FVKESK. The CDR3 covers 14 residues. The CDR3 here is CASSFLGLNTEAFF. CDR3 DNA sequence: TGTGCCAGCAGCTTCTTGGGGCTGAACACTGAAGCTTTCTTT.